Listed below are T cell receptor beta chains from one sample, sequenced in a study of vaccination effects on CD4 cells after COVID-19. Profiled with immunoSEQ multiplex PCR; TCRdb holds only in-frame clones, not every one. The sample lists tens of thousands of clones, more than 60% occurring once. For these receptors, no antigen is known. The sequenced sample was CD4+ T cells from PBMCs cultured with a peptide pool, obtained before COVID-19 vaccination. The source of these receptors is a human donor who had a prior SARS-CoV-2 infection. The CDR3 runs from the conserved cysteine through the conserved F or W. Fields, in order: V gene, clone size, J gene, D gene, CDR3 length, CDR3 DNA, CDR3 protein. D genes are given only for firm matches. Where a row states a size, it is once, few, many or the class of an expanded clone; other rows omit it.

>TRBV7-2|few|TRBJ2-7|TRBD2|17
TGTGCCAGCAGCAAGTCCGGGACTAGCGGGAGGGCCAACGAGCAGTACTTC
CASSKSGTSGRANEQYF
>TRBV4-2|.|TRBJ1-5|.|15
TGTGCCAGCAGCCAAGACCCAGGTAGGGATCAGCCCCAGCATTTT
CASSQDPGRDQPQHF
>TRBV19|.|TRBJ2-1|.|18
TGTGCCACAGACAGGGGGACTGGAGGGACTAGCGTAGACAATGAGCAGTTCTTC
CATDRGTGGTSVDNEQFF
>TRBV7-6|.|TRBJ2-7|TRBD1|15
TGTGCCAGCAGCTTATCAGTGGACAGGTATCATGAGCAGTACTTC
CASSLSVDRYHEQYF
>TRBV18|.|TRBJ2-2|.|15
TGTGCCAGCTCACCAGGGGCAGGGGACACCGGGGAGCTGTTTTTT
CASSPGAGDTGELFF
>TRBV10-3|once|TRBJ2-1|.|15
TGTGCCATCAGTGAGCCTCGCGGGTCCCTGAATGAGCAGTTCTTC
CAISEPRGSLNEQFF
>TRBV5-1|few|TRBJ2-7|.|13
TGCGCCAGCAGCTTGGCAGGGACCCCCGAGCAGTACTTC
CASSLAGTPEQYF
>TRBV10-3|.|TRBJ2-3|.|12
TGTGCCATCAGGCGAGGGGCAGATACGCAGTATTTT
CAIRRGADTQYF
>TRBV28|.|TRBJ1-5|.|16
TGTGCCAGCAGTTCCGGCGGATTCCTTCTCAATCAGCCCCAGCATTTT
CASSSGGFLLNQPQHF
>TRBV30|.|TRBJ2-7|.|12
TGTGCCTGGGGAAGGACACACTACGAGCAGTACTTC
CAWGRTHYEQYF
>TRBV4-3|once|TRBJ2-1|TRBD2|17
TGCGCCAGCAGCCAGTCGGGACTAGCGGGGGATCACAATGAGCAGTTCTTC
CASSQSGLAGDHNEQFF
>TRBV6-5|.|TRBJ2-7|TRBD2|14
TGTGCCAGCAGAAGGACTAGCGGGAACTACGAGCAGTACTTC
CASRRTSGNYEQYF
>TRBV7-3|once|TRBJ2-5|TRBD2|12
TGTGCCAGCAGCTTAACAGGACTAGTAAAGTACTTC
CASSLTGLVKYF
>TRBV7-8|.|TRBJ1-2|.|14
TGTGCCAGCAGCCCGGACAGTGCGACTTATGGCTACACCTTC
CASSPDSATYGYTF
>TRBV20-1|.|TRBJ2-1|.|11
TGCAGTGCTATGCCTAGCAATGAGCAGTTCTTC
CSAMPSNEQFF
>TRBV5-6|.|TRBJ2-5|TRBD2|15
TGTGCCAGCAGCATCGGACTAGCGGGCAGCGAGACCCAGTACTTC
CASSIGLAGSETQYF
>TRBV4-3|few|TRBJ2-2|TRBD2|16
TGCGCCAGCAGCAGGCAACTAGCGATGAACACCGGGGAGCTGTTTTTT
CASSRQLAMNTGELFF
>TRBV6-5|.|TRBJ1-4|.|13
TGTGCCAGCAGTCCCCTAATTCTTGAAAAACTGTTTTTT
CASSPLILEKLFF
>TRBV12-3/TRBV12-4|.|TRBJ1-2|.|13
TGTGCCAGCAGTTTGCACTCCGGTGGTGGCTACACCTTC
CASSLHSGGGYTF
>TRBV3-1/TRBV3-2|.|TRBJ2-3|TRBD1|15
TGTGCCAGCAGCCAGGGACAGGGATACACAGATACGCAGTATTTT
CASSQGQGYTDTQYF
>TRBV5-6|.|TRBJ1-2|.|15
TGTGCCAGCAGCCCTGGACCGTCCGGTAACTATGGCTACACCTTC
CASSPGPSGNYGYTF
>TRBV12-5|.|TRBJ2-7|.|11
TGTGCTAGTGGTCCCCATTACGAGCAGTACTTC
CASGPHYEQYF
>TRBV11-3|.|TRBJ2-7|.|14
TGTGCCAGCAGCGCCTTAGGGGGTACCTACGAGCAGTACTTC
CASSALGGTYEQYF
>TRBV5-1|.|TRBJ2-3|TRBD2|14
TGCGCCAGTGCCCTTAGCGGGGGGGCAGATACGCAGTATTTT
CASALSGGADTQYF